This entry lists 25 T cell receptor beta chains sequenced from one sample in a study of identical twins. Each CDR3 protein gets one entry after TCRdb re-called the 5' RACE reads with MiXCR. This table has hundreds of thousands of distinct CDR3 sequences, less than 25% appearing once. This same sample was also taken into another study, of T cells expressing NK-cell markers.

Sequencing used PBMCs. All receptors come from a young woman in good health.

This chain connects TRBV15 to TRBJ2-1; the D call may be TRBD1 or TRBD2 (6 bases each). Deletions cut 5 bases from V and 10 bases from J, with 21 bases between. The CDR3 has 15 amino acids. Germline-derived CDR1 and CDR2 are LNHNV and YYDKDF (reference sequence). The CDR3: CATSPPNRDFGEQFF. CDR3 in DNA: TGTGCCACCAGCCCTCCGAACAGGGACTTCGGGGAGCAGTTCTTC.

This clonotype was found a few times. The CDR3 nucleotides are TGTGCCATCAGTCGAACAGGGGATTCCGGGGAGCTGTTTTTT. Residues: CAISRTGDSGELFF. The rearrangement joins TRBV10-3 to TRBJ2-2; 7 nucleotides line up with TRBD1. This CDR3 has 14 residues. Trimming removed 5 bases from V and 6 bases from J; junction bases left unmatched: 6. Germline lookup yields CDR1 ENHRY and CDR2 SYGVKD.

This clonotype came up a few times. CDR3 coding DNA: TGTGCCAGCAGCCAAGATTTAGAGGCTAAAAGGACCTTC. Amino acid sequence: CASSQDLEAKRTF. The chain employs TRBV14 and TRBJ1-2, with no clear D. The germline gives CDR1 SGHDN, CDR2 FVKESK. Trimming left V 0 bases short and J 14 bases short, with 16 bases between. This CDR3 has 13 residues.

This clonotype came up many times. The chain uses TRBV5-1 and TRBJ2-3; D assignment may be TRBD1 or TRBD2 (5 bases each). Germline CDR1 is SGHRS and CDR2 is YFSETQ. CDR3 length: 15 residues. V gave up 0 bases and J gave up 5 bases, with 13 bases separating them. The CDR3 bases are TGCGCCAGCAGCTTGGCCTCGACGGGGCGAGATACGCAGTATTTT. Protein sequence: CASSLASTGRDTQYF.

The CDR3 region has the DNA TGCGCCAGCAGCTTGGGCGGGACGGTACTGAATGAGCAGTTCTTC. This codes for CASSLGGTVLNEQFF. This chain joins TRBV5-1 and TRBJ2-1; TRBD2 might be the D (6 bases). The CDR3 covers 15 residues. The germline V gene encodes CDR1 SGHRS and CDR2 YFSETQ. V lost 0 bases, J lost 7 bases, and 14 bases lay in between.

This chain links TRBV7-2 with TRBJ1-5; 10 nucleotides line up with TRBD1. V dropped 5 bases and J dropped 2; count of bases not matched to a gene: 6. The CDR3 is 16 amino acids. Germline CDR1 is SGHTA and CDR2 is FQGNSA. CDR3 in DNA: TGTGCCAGCAGCCCCTGGGACAGGGGTGGCAATCAGCCCCAGCATTTT. Translated, it gives CASSPWDRGGNQPQHF.

This clonotype was found a few times. This chain uses TRBV20-1 with TRBJ2-7, with 10 bases matching TRBD1. Germline values: CDR1 DFQATT, CDR2 SNEGSKA (reference sequence). The trim removed 3 bases at V and 4 bases at J, leaving 3 bases unmatched. The CDR3 runs to 13 residues. In DNA form, the CDR3 reads TGCAGTGCTAGGTGGGACAGGGGATACGAGCAGTACTTC. Amino acid sequence: CSARWDRGYEQYF.

This clonotype was counted between two and nine times. Compared with germline, one end of the junction differs, possibly owing to a read error. J is TRBJ2-1 and V is TRBV15; a weak D match, TRBD1 (5 bases). Germline V gene lookup returns CDR1 LNHNV and CDR2 YYDKDF (reference sequence). The CDR3 totals 14 residues. The CDR3 spells CATSRDITQGRRYF. CDR3 in DNA: TGTGCCACCAGCAGAGACATAACGCAGGGCCGGCGATATTTC.

The chain uses TRBV5-1 and TRBJ2-2; 9 nucleotides line up with TRBD1. Trimming took 8 bases from V and 3 from J; bases not matched to a gene: 8. CDR3 length equals 15 residues. CDR1 and CDR2 from the germline V gene are SGHRS and YFSETQ. In DNA, the CDR3 is TGCGCCAGTTATTGGGACAGGGTCGACACCGGGGAGCTGTTTTTT. Encoded protein: CASYWDRVDTGELFF.

DNA of the CDR3: TGTGCCAGCACCACAATGGGGGTCAACGAGCAGTACTTC. This gives the protein CASTTMGVNEQYF. The genes are TRBV12-3 or TRBV12-4 and TRBJ2-7; either TRBD1 or TRBD2 may supply D (5 bases each). The CDR3 has 13 amino acids. V lost 7 bases and J 5 bases, leaving 15 bases between the germline ends.

This chain joins TRBV7-8 and TRBJ2-1; TRBD2 aligns across 8 bases. V lost 4 bases and J lost 6; bases outside the gene matches: 17. The CDR3 loop spans 18 amino acids. Looked up from germline, CDR1 is SGHVS and CDR2 is FQNEAQ. CDR3 DNA: TGTGCCAGCAGCTCCGCCCCATATAGCGGGGCCGAGCGCAATGAGCAGTTCTTC. Translating gives CASSSAPYSGAERNEQFF.

The chain couples TRBV6-1 to TRBJ2-3; TRBD1 aligns across 7 bases. CDR3 length: 15 residues. V gave up 5 bases and J gave up 3 bases; unmatched junction bases: 8. Germline values: CDR1 MNHNS, CDR2 SASEGT. CDR3 in amino acids: CASSHRQGWTDTQYF. The CDR3 DNA reads TGTGCCAGCAGTCATAGACAGGGATGGACAGATACGCAGTATTTT.

The CDR3 reads CASSSGTGTDEQFF. In nucleotides, the CDR3 is TGTGCCAGCAGCTCCGGGACAGGGACGGATGAGCAGTTCTTC. The genes are TRBV7-3 and TRBJ2-1; 9 bases are a match to TRBD1. The ends lost 4 bases at V and 8 bases at J; junction bases unmatched: 6. The germline CDR1 and CDR2 sequences are SGHTA and FQGTGA. The CDR3 length is 14 residues.

CDR3 coding DNA: TGCGCCAGCAGCCCCTGGGGGACAGGGGGCGGCAATGAGCAGTTCTTC. Translating gives CASSPWGTGGGNEQFF. J is TRBJ2-1 and V is TRBV5-1, with 12 nucleotides matching TRBD1. The CDR3 runs 16 residues. Germline V gene sequence: CDR1 SGHRS, CDR2 YFSETQ. The ends lost 4 bases at V and 6 bases at J; junction bases unmatched: 8.

This clonotype showed up many times. This chain links TRBV29-1 with TRBJ2-1, with 9 bases aligning to TRBD2. Per germline, CDR1 SQVTM and CDR2 ANQGSEA. The junction had 2 bases not matched to a gene; V was cut back by 3 bases and J by 5 bases. This CDR3 comprises 13 residues. The CDR3 DNA reads as TGCAGCGTTGACGGACTAGCGCACAATGAGCAGTTCTTC. Translated, it gives CSVDGLAHNEQFF.

The rearrangement joins TRBV7-2 to TRBJ2-2; 9 nucleotides line up with TRBD1. The ends lost 4 bases at V and 1 base at J; junction bases unmatched: 7. CDR1 SGHTA and CDR2 FQGNSA come from the germline V gene. The CDR3 covers 17 residues. The CDR3 bases are TGTGCCAGCAGCTCCCGACAGGGGGGATGGAACACCGGGGAGCTGTTTTTT. It yields the protein CASSSRQGGWNTGELFF.

The sample holds many counts of this clonotype. V usage is TRBV20-1 and J usage is TRBJ2-7; 8 bases line up with TRBD2. The CDR3 sequence is 14 residues long. Germline V CDR1 and CDR2: DFQATT, SNEGSKA (reference sequence). V shed 3 bases, J shed 3 bases, and the junction held 7 bases outside the gene matches. Here the CDR3 DNA reads TGCAGTGCTAGGATTCCGGGACTAGTCTACGAGCAGTACTTC. Residues: CSARIPGLVYEQYF.

The chain joins TRBV18 to TRBJ2-4; 7 nucleotides agree with TRBD1. The V gene's germline CDR1 is KGHSH and CDR2 LQKENI. The CDR3 is 14 residues long. The junction had 3 bases not matched to a gene; V was cut back by 0 bases and J by 7 bases. The CDR3, as DNA: TGTGCCAGCTCACCACCGGCCAGGGGGAACATTCAGTACTTC. This encodes CASSPPARGNIQYF.

This chain connects TRBV7-2 to TRBJ2-2; TRBD2 agrees at 7 bases. Losses at the gene ends were 3 bases for V and 6 bases for J; bases not matched to a gene: 4. This CDR3 is built from 14 residues. From germline, CDR1 is SGHTA and CDR2 FQGNSA. CDR3 in amino acids: CASSFGGDAGELFF. CDR3 DNA sequence: TGTGCCAGCAGCTTTGGGGGGGACGCCGGGGAGCTGTTTTTT.

This clonotype was observed a handful of times. The gene calls are TRBV20-1 and TRBJ1-2; weak D call: TRBD1 (5 bases). The CDR3 sequence is 10 residues long. Germline CDR1 and CDR2: DFQATT and SNEGSKA (reference sequence). The CDR3 sequence is CRGSDYGYTF. The CDR3 region has the DNA TGCCGGGGCAGCGACTATGGCTACACCTTC.

This clonotype has only a few counts. The chain is built from TRBV6-1 and TRBJ1-1; 7 nucleotides line up with TRBD1. The CDR3 is made up of 13 amino acids. Trimming cost V 6 bases and J 4 bases; bases outside gene matches: 5. The germline CDR1 and CDR2 sequences are MNHNS and SASEGT. The CDR3 sequence is CASRPDRATEAFF. CDR3 sequence (DNA): TGTGCCAGCAGACCCGACAGGGCCACTGAAGCTTTCTTT.

The rearrangement joins TRBV7-2 to TRBJ2-1; no clear D. V was pared by 1 base and J by 10 bases, with 11 bases between. This CDR3 is built from 13 residues. Germline V CDR1 and CDR2: SGHTA, FQGNSA. The CDR3 loop is CASSLELSREQFF. CDR3 DNA sequence: TGTGCCAGCAGCTTAGAGTTATCCCGGGAGCAGTTCTTC.

The chain uses TRBV11-2 and TRBJ2-1; D might be TRBD1 or TRBD2, each matching 5 bases. CDR3 length: 12 amino acids. The V gene lost 6 bases and the J gene lost 6 bases, with 9 bases spanning the gap. Germline lookup yields CDR1 SGHAT and CDR2 FQNNGV. CDR3 residues: CASSRGLNEQFF. The DNA for the CDR3 is TGTGCCAGCAGTCGGGGCCTCAATGAGCAGTTCTTC.

The rearrangement uses TRBV24-1 and TRBJ2-3; TRBD2 is a possible D gene (5 bases). The germline V gene has CDR1 KGHDR and CDR2 SFDVKD. The germline V and J ends were trimmed by 2 bases and 4 bases, with 9 bases remaining between them. The CDR3 is 14 amino acids. The CDR3 protein is CATSDWGDADTQYF. CDR3 bases: TGTGCCACCAGTGATTGGGGAGACGCAGATACGCAGTATTTT.

Many counts were recorded for this clonotype. The rearrangement links TRBV12-3 or TRBV12-4 to TRBJ1-5; the D is unclear. The CDR3 length is 16 residues. The V gene lost 7 bases and the J gene lost 2 bases, with 18 bases spanning the gap. The CDR3, as DNA: TGTGCCAGCACCTCGGAACCCACGGCGCGCAATCAGCCCCAGCATTTT. As protein: CASTSEPTARNQPQHF.